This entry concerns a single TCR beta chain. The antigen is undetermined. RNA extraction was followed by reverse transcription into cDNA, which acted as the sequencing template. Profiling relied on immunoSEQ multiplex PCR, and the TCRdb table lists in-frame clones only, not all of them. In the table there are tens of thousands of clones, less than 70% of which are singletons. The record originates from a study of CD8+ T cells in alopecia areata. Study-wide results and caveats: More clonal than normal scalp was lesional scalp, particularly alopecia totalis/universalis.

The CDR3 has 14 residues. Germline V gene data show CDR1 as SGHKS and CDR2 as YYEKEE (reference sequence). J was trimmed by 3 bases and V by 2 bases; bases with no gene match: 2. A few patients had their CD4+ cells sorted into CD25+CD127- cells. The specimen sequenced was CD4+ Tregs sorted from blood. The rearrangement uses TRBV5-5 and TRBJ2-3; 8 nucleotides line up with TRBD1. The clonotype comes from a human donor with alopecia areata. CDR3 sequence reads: CASSFGQGTDTQYF. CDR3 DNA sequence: TGTGCCAGCAGCTTTGGACAGGGAACAGATACGCAGTATTTT.